Below, 23 T cell receptor beta chains from the same sample are listed, as sequenced in a study of CD8 T cells in Susac syndrome. RNA in amounts of roughly 0.5 to 1 ug was reverse transcribed with random hexamers. TCRdb reprocessed the immunoSEQ multiplex PCR reads via MiXCR and lists one record per CDR3 protein. The sample yields 90,000 to 150,000 distinct CDR3 sequences, approximately 94% seen once. The sequenced material came from CD4+ T cells from PBMCs. Receptors originate from a human donor in good health.

This chain links TRBV7-2 with TRBJ2-4; D not resolved. Trimming shortened V by 4 bases and J by 13 bases, and 17 bases separated the two germline ends. Germline CDR1 is SGHTA and CDR2 is FQGNSA. CDR3 length: 13 residues. DNA for the CDR3: TGTGCCAGCAGCTCAATCGTTTTGGCGGAACAGTACTTC. Encoded protein: CASSSIVLAEQYF.

The gene calls are TRBV6-2 or TRBV6-3 and TRBJ2-7, with TRBD2 matching over 11 bases. J gave up 3 bases and V 4 bases, and 2 bases lay outside the gene matches. The CDR3 has 14 residues. Germline assignment: CDR1 MNHEY and CDR2 SVGEGT. CDR3 amino acids: CASSLAGGSYEQYF. The CDR3, as DNA: TGTGCCAGCAGTTTAGCGGGAGGGAGCTACGAGCAGTACTTC.

The chain recombines TRBV29-1 with TRBJ2-5; D perhaps matches TRBD1 (6 bases). Germline-derived CDR1 and CDR2 are SQVTM and ANQGSEA. Trimming stripped 4 bases from V and 5 bases from J, with 20 bases between. The CDR3 is 15 residues long. CDR3: CSVAASTGTSETQYF. In DNA form, the CDR3 reads TGCAGCGTTGCAGCCTCCACAGGGACCTCGGAGACCCAGTACTTC.

The rearrangement joins TRBV2 to TRBJ1-3; no firm D call. The CDR3 sequence is 13 residues long. Germline CDR1 SNHLY, CDR2 FYNNEI. V lost 7 bases, J lost 4 bases, and 11 bases lay in between. The CDR3 region is CASTSGYGNTIYF. In nucleotides, the CDR3 is TGTGCCAGCACTTCGGGTTACGGAAACACCATATATTTT. Complete variable domain (other parts from reference TRBV2 and TRBJ1-3): EPEVTQTPSHQVTQMGQEVILRCVPISNHLYFYWYRQILGQKVEFLVSFYNNEISEKSEIFDDQFSVERPDGSNFTLKIRSTKLEDSAMYFCASTSGYGNTIYFGEGSWLTVV.

About this clonotype itself: The junction differs from germline at one of its ends, possibly a read error. The chain recombines TRBV7-9 with TRBJ1-4, with TRBD1 identical over 12 bases. The germline V gene encodes CDR1 SEHNR and CDR2 FQNEAQ (reference sequence). The CDR3 consists of 16 residues. The CDR3 spells CANSKGQGAVNEKLFF. The CDR3 coding sequence is TGTGCCAACAGCAAGGGACAGGGGGCTGTGAATGAAAAACTGTTTTTT.

This chain connects TRBV18 to TRBJ1-1, with unresolved D. Germline V gives CDR1 KGHSH, CDR2 LQKENI. CDR3 length equals 16 residues. The ends were cut back, 2 bases at V and 0 bases at J, with 13 bases in the middle. CDR3 region: CASSPTAGGLNTEAFF. The CDR3 DNA reads as TGTGCCAGCTCACCAACAGCAGGAGGTCTGAACACTGAAGCTTTCTTT.

The chain employs TRBV7-9 and TRBJ1-4; 12 positions match TRBD1. The J segment lost 4 bases and the V segment lost 5 bases, leaving 8 bases of the junction unmatched. This CDR3 has 17 residues. Germline V gives CDR1 SEHNR, CDR2 FQNEAQ (reference sequence). DNA of the CDR3: TGTGCCAGCAGCCCCATGGGACAGGGGGCCAGTAATGAAAAACTGTTTTTT. Residues: CASSPMGQGASNEKLFF.

The chain is built from TRBV7-9 and TRBJ1-5, with D possibly being TRBD1 (6 bases). The CDR3 runs 16 residues. V lost 3 bases and J lost 2, with 14 bases in between. In germline, CDR1 is SEHNR, CDR2 FQNEAQ (reference sequence). The CDR3 loop is CASSFWGAGGNQPQHF. The CDR3 DNA reads as TGTGCCAGCAGCTTTTGGGGGGCCGGGGGCAATCAGCCCCAGCATTTT.

The chain links TRBV12-3 or TRBV12-4 to TRBJ2-1; 13 bases agree with TRBD2. This CDR3 region has 15 residues. After removal of 5 bases from V and 9 bases from J, the junction contained 7 bases not matched to a gene. CDR3 amino acids: CASSPRLAGGGEQFF. In DNA, the CDR3 is TGTGCCAGCAGTCCCCGACTAGCGGGAGGTGGTGAGCAGTTCTTC.

This clonotype was found once. The gene calls are TRBV29-1 and TRBJ2-5, with D tentatively TRBD1 or TRBD2 (6 bases each). Germline CDR1 SQVTM, CDR2 ANQGSEA. The CDR3 totals 13 residues. Trimming stripped 6 bases from V and 5 bases from J, with 16 bases between. The CDR3 bases are TGCAGCGTCCTAGTACAGGGACTGGAGACCCAGTACTTC. Translated: CSVLVQGLETQYF.

V is TRBV2 and J is TRBJ1-5, with D unclear. V dropped 7 bases and J dropped 0 bases, with 7 bases sitting between them. The CDR3 totals 13 residues. The germline CDR1 and CDR2 sequences are SNHLY and FYNNEI. This CDR3 is CASKSHSNQPQHF. The CDR3 DNA sequence: TGTGCCAGCAAGAGTCATAGCAATCAGCCCCAGCATTTT. The complete variable domain, with remaining parts taken from reference TRBV2 and TRBJ1-5, reads EPEVTQTPSHQVTQMGQEVILRCVPISNHLYFYWYRQILGQKVEFLVSFYNNEISEKSEIFDDQFSVERPDGSNFTLKIRSTKLEDSAMYFCASKSHSNQPQHFGDGTRLSIL.

The chain carries TRBV28 and TRBJ1-1; TRBD1 matches at 7 bases. Germline CDR1 is MDHEN and CDR2 is SYDVKM. This CDR3 has 14 amino acids. The V segment lost 5 bases and the J segment 3 bases; nucleotides outside the gene matches: 6. The DNA for the CDR3 is TGTGCCAGCAGTCCAGGACAGGCCTACACTGAAGCTTTCTTT. Translated, it gives CASSPGQAYTEAFF.

This chain joins TRBV30 and TRBJ1-2; D uncertain. CDR1 and CDR2 from the germline V gene are GTSNPN and SVGIG (reference sequence). This CDR3 region has 17 residues. Trimming left V 0 bases short and J 5 bases short, with 22 bases between. The CDR3 is CAWSVQLLSSGLYGYTF. CDR3 nucleotides: TGTGCCTGGAGTGTTCAGCTCCTAAGTTCAGGACTTTATGGCTACACCTTC. Full variable domain (outside the CDR3, taken from reference TRBV30 and TRBJ1-2): SQTIHQWPATLVQPVGSPLSLECTVEGTSNPNLYWYRQAAGRGLQLLFYSVGIGQISSEVPQNLSASRPQDRQFILSSKKLLLSDSGFYLCAWSVQLLSSGLYGYTFGSGTRLTVV.

This chain's CDR3 is CSASSGQGLGEQFF. DNA for the CDR3: TGCAGTGCTAGCTCGGGACAGGGGCTGGGTGAGCAGTTCTTC. This rearrangement joins TRBV20-1 to TRBJ2-1; 10 bases fit TRBD1. This CDR3 has 14 residues. Germline CDR1 reads DFQATT; CDR2 reads SNEGSKA (reference sequence). V gave up 3 bases and J gave up 9 bases; unmatched junction bases: 8.

CDR3: CASSLGKTGNTIYF. CDR3 in DNA: TGTGCCAGCAGTTTAGGGAAGACAGGAAACACCATATATTTT. The V call is TRBV28, the J call TRBJ1-3; no reliable D call. V was trimmed by 2 bases and J by 4 bases, leaving 9 bases between them. The CDR3 has 14 amino acids. Looked up from germline, CDR1 is MDHEN and CDR2 is SYDVKM.

The chain links TRBV19 to TRBJ2-1; 13 bases align to TRBD2. V dropped 7 bases and J dropped 5; count of bases not matched to a gene: 8. Germline CDR1 and CDR2: LNHDA and SQIVND (reference sequence). This CDR3 is 16 amino acids long. CDR3 in amino acids: CASTAPGLAGNNEQFF. Written as DNA, the CDR3 is TGTGCCAGTACCGCACCGGGACTAGCGGGGAACAATGAGCAGTTCTTC.

V gene TRBV23-1 combines with J gene TRBJ1-5; the match to TRBD1 covers 8 bases. Being an ORF, TRBV23-1 has a function that is uncertain. The CDR3 runs 15 residues. J lost 14 bases, V lost 2 bases, and 14 bases had no gene match. The CDR3 nucleotides read TGCGCCAGCAGTCAACCGGGACAGGAACAATCATGGGAGCATTTT. Translating it yields CASSQPGQEQSWEHF.

This chain uses TRBV12-3 or TRBV12-4 with TRBJ1-2; D is undetermined. The CDR3 is 14 amino acids. The V end was cut by 6 bases, the J end by 4 bases, with 15 bases between. CDR3 sequence (DNA): TGTGCCAGCAGCCCCCCCCTCCTGCCCTATGGCTACACCTTC. As protein: CASSPPLLPYGYTF.

This rearrangement joins TRBV5-1 to TRBJ2-3; maybe TRBD1 (5 bases). Germline assignment: CDR1 SGHRS and CDR2 YFSETQ. This CDR3 has 14 residues. V was trimmed by 4 bases and J by 1 base, leaving 10 bases between them. Here the CDR3 DNA reads TGCGCCAGCAGCCGAGCGACAGGCACAGATACGCAGTATTTT. This translates into CASSRATGTDTQYF.

The V and J genes are TRBV9 and TRBJ2-7, with unresolved D. The CDR3 spans 14 residues. V shed 0 bases and J shed 0 bases, with 7 bases lying between them. The germline CDR1 and CDR2 sequences are SGDLS and YYNGEE. The DNA for the CDR3 is TGTGCCAGCAGCGTAGGCACCAACTCCTACGAGCAGTACTTC. Translated, it gives CASSVGTNSYEQYF.

The rearrangement uses TRBV9 and TRBJ2-3; 10 nucleotides agree with TRBD1. CDR1 and CDR2 from the germline V gene are SGDLS and YYNGEE. Trimming cost V 3 bases and J 4 bases; bases outside gene matches: 2. The CDR3 has 14 amino acids. CDR3: CASSATGGPDTQYF. For the CDR3, the DNA is TGTGCCAGCAGCGCGACAGGGGGCCCAGATACGCAGTATTTT.

V gene TRBV6-2 or TRBV6-3 combines with J gene TRBJ2-4, with D possibly being TRBD1 (6 bases). The CDR3 is 14 residues long. Germline CDR1 is MNHEY and CDR2 is SVGEGT. The V end was cut by 7 bases, the J end by 1 base, with 11 bases between. The CDR3 here is CASKSDSAKNIQYF. The CDR3 DNA is TGTGCCAGCAAATCGGACAGCGCCAAAAACATTCAGTACTTC.

This chain connects TRBV2 to TRBJ2-3; tentative D call: TRBD2 (6 bases). The CDR3 loop spans 15 amino acids. CDR1 is SNHLY and CDR2 is FYNNEI in the germline V gene. Trimming removed 4 bases at V and 2 bases at J, with 13 bases between. CDR3 nucleotides: TGTGCCAGCAGTGTGGTAGCGGTGACCACAGATACGCAGTATTTT. It codes for CASSVVAVTTDTQYF.